Listed below are T cell receptor beta chains from one sample, sequenced in a study of blood T cell repertoires in COVID-19. Here immunoSEQ multiplex PCR was the method, and the copy in TCRdb shows in-frame clones only, minus some. The sample shows about 170,000 clones, approximately 85% of them seen only once. Input material: peripheral blood. These TCRs come from a woman aged 80 or over with COVID-19, enrolled during active disease. CDR3s include the opening cysteine and the closing phenylalanine or tryptophan. D genes are given only for firm matches. Only part of the rows carry a size: once, few, many, or a class if the clone is expanded.

>TRBJ1-6|TRBV18|.|.
TGTGCCAGCTCTCCGGGATCACCCCTCCACTTT
CASSPGSPLHF
>TRBJ2-1|TRBV18|.|.
TGTGCCAGCTCACCACTAGAGGCTTACAATGAGCAGTTCTTC
CASSPLEAYNEQFF
>TRBJ2-5|TRBV15|.|.
TGTGCCACCAGCAGACAGGGGGACTGGGAGACCCAGTACTTC
CATSRQGDWETQYF
>TRBJ1-1|TRBV29-1|.|TRBD1
TGCAGCGTTTGGACAGGGGAGGATGCTTTCTTT
CSVWTGEDAFF
>TRBJ2-1|TRBV28|.|TRBD2
TGTGCCAGCAGTGGATGGGGAGGACTAGCGGGATCCTACAATGAGCAGTTCTTC
CASSGWGGLAGSYNEQFF
>TRBJ2-3|TRBV6-6|.|.
TGTGCCAGCACAACGGGAGTGGAAAAGGGCACAGATACGCAGTATTTT
CASTTGVEKGTDTQYF
>TRBJ2-4|TRBV19|.|.
TGTGCCAGTAGCCCCATACCTCAGGGTGCGGCCAAAAACATTCAGTACTTC
CASSPIPQGAAKNIQYF
>TRBJ1-2|TRBV28|.|.
TGTGCCAGCAGAACCCTTGGCAGGCCCTATGGCTACACCTTC
CASRTLGRPYGYTF
>TRBJ2-7|TRBV2|.|TRBD2
TGTGCCAGCAGTGAAGGACTAGCGGGAGCGGCCTACGAGCAGTACTTC
CASSEGLAGAAYEQYF
>TRBJ1-1|TRBV5-6|few|TRBD1
TGTGCCAGCAGCCTACGACCGGGACAGGACACTGAAGCTTTCTTT
CASSLRPGQDTEAFF
>TRBJ2-3|TRBV6-5|once|.
TGTGCCAGCAAACTAAGCCTAGCAAGGGAAGATACGCAGTATTTT
CASKLSLAREDTQYF
>TRBJ1-1|TRBV27|.|.
TGTGCCAGCAGTTTACAAACGGACAGTCGAGCTTTCTTT
CASSLQTDSRAFF
>TRBJ2-3|TRBV5-1|.|.
TGCGCCAGCAGCATAGGCGTGGGGGGAGGAGCAGATACGCAGTATTTT
CASSIGVGGGADTQYF
>TRBJ1-3|TRBV2|few|.
TGTGCCAGCAGTCCCGGGACTGGAAACACCATATATTTT
CASSPGTGNTIYF
>TRBJ2-7|TRBV5-4|.|.
TGTGCCAGCAGCTTGGGGGCCCAAGCCTACGAGCAGTACTTC
CASSLGAQAYEQYF
>TRBJ2-3|TRBV7-3|.|TRBD2
TGTGCCAGCAGCCCGACTAGCGGGGGGGCAGGGGATACGCAGTATTTT
CASSPTSGGAGDTQYF
>TRBJ2-3|TRBV5-1|.|TRBD2
TGCGCCAGCAGCTTGGGACTAGCGGGAGGATGGACAGATACGCAGTATTTT
CASSLGLAGGWTDTQYF
>TRBJ2-5|TRBV4-1|.|TRBD2
TGCGCCAGCAGCCAAGATGGCGGGAGGGCCGGGGAGACCCAGTACTTC
CASSQDGGRAGETQYF
>TRBJ1-1|TRBV7-3|.|.
TGTGCCAGCAGCTATGGACAGAACACTGAAGCTTTCTTT
CASSYGQNTEAFF
>TRBJ1-1|TRBV28|.|.
TGTGCCAGCAACCGCCCAGGGGACACTGAAGCTTTCTTT
CASNRPGDTEAFF
>TRBJ1-2|TRBV6-5|few|.
TGTGCCAGCAGACAGGGAATCCCACTTGGCTACACCTTC
CASRQGIPLGYTF
>TRBJ2-5|TRBV7-2|.|TRBD2
TGTGCCAGCAGCTTTTGGCCCTTAGCGGGGGGCAAGGAGACCCAGTACTTC
CASSFWPLAGGKETQYF
>TRBJ2-7|TRBV5-1|few|.
TGCGCCAGCAGCCGGACTGGATCAGACTACGAGCAGTACTTC
CASSRTGSDYEQYF
>TRBJ1-2|TRBV18|once|TRBD1
TGTGCCAGCTCACCTCTAGGACAGGGGGCATATGGCTACACCTTC
CASSPLGQGAYGYTF
>TRBJ2-5|TRBV7-2|.|.
TGTGCCAGCAGCTTAACAGGCCTCCAAGAGACCCAGTACTTC
CASSLTGLQETQYF
>TRBJ2-2|TRBV7-3|few|TRBD2
TGTGCCAGCAGCTTATCACTAGCGGGGGCCGGGGAGCTGTTTTTT
CASSLSLAGAGELFF
>TRBJ2-7|TRBV10-1|.|.
TGCGCCAGCAGTGTCGGCTACGAGCAGTACTTC
CASSVGYEQYF
>TRBJ2-3|TRBV5-5|.|.
TGTCACCCATTAGCTAGCGGCACAGATACGCAGTATTTT
CHPLASGTDTQYF
>TRBJ2-7|TRBV27|once|TRBD2
TGTGCCAGCAGACCTGGACTAGCGGGAGGGGTAGTCTACGAGCAGTACTTC
CASRPGLAGGVVYEQYF
>TRBJ1-1|TRBV30|.|.
TGTGCCTGTCTCAGGGCCGACGTAAACACTGAAGCTTTCTTT
CACLRADVNTEAFF
>TRBJ2-3|TRBV9|.|.
TGTGCCAGCAGCGTCAGCGGATACCACACAGATACGCAGTATTTT
CASSVSGYHTDTQYF
>TRBJ2-1|TRBV7-3|.|TRBD2
TGTGCCAGCAGTTACTCCGGGACTAGCTCCTACAATGAGCAGTTCTTC
CASSYSGTSSYNEQFF
>TRBJ1-6|TRBV5-5|.|TRBD1
TGTGCCAGCTCGGACAGGGGGCCCTATAATTCACCCCTCCACTTT
CASSDRGPYNSPLHF
>TRBJ2-1|TRBV15|.|.
TGTGCCACCAGCCTCGTTGGGGGAGGAAATGAGCAGTTCTTC
CATSLVGGGNEQFF
>TRBJ2-1|TRBV7-3|.|TRBD2
TGTGCCAGCAGCCCGAAGCGGGGGGACAATGAGCAGTTCTTC
CASSPKRGDNEQFF
>TRBJ2-1|TRBV18|.|TRBD2
TGTGCCAGCTCACTTTCTCCGGGACTAGCGGGAGGGCTGCAAGTAGATGAGCAGTTCTTC
CASSLSPGLAGGLQVDEQFF
>TRBJ2-2|TRBV4-2|.|.
TGTGCCAGCAGCTCCCCGGGGGTTGGCGGGGAGCTGTTTTTT
CASSSPGVGGELFF
>TRBJ2-4|TRBV7-8|.|TRBD1
TGTGCCAGCAGCCAAACCAACAGGGGTGACATTCAGTACTTC
CASSQTNRGDIQYF
>TRBJ2-3|TRBV5-4|.|TRBD2
TGTGCCAGCAGCTTGGGAGCGGGAGGCGCAGATACGCAGTATTTT
CASSLGAGGADTQYF
>TRBJ2-3|TRBV4-1|.|.
TGCGCCAGCAGCCGATTAGAGGGTCGGTCTACCTACACAGATACGCAGTATTTT
CASSRLEGRSTYTDTQYF
>TRBJ2-7|TRBV28|.|.
TGTGCCAGCAGCCAGATCTACGAGCAGTACTTC
CASSQIYEQYF
>TRBJ2-2|TRBV5-5|few|TRBD1
TGTGCCAGCACACAGGGGGCGCTGTCCGGGGAGCTGTTTTTT
CASTQGALSGELFF
>TRBJ2-7|TRBV11-2|.|.
TGTGCCAGCAGCAAAGGCGGCCTCTACGAGCAGTACTTC
CASSKGGLYEQYF
>TRBJ1-6|TRBV7-8|.|.
TGTGCCAGCAGCTGGGACTTCCTCGGCAATTCACCCCTCCACTTT
CASSWDFLGNSPLHF